The entry below gives a single TCR beta chain sequence along with its context. The antigen remains unidentified. TCRdb's table, derived via immunoSEQ multiplex PCR, lists solely in-frame clones and lacks some. This sample has about 1.1 million clones, with approximately 80% found just once. Germline CDR1 is LNHDA and CDR2 is SQIVND (reference sequence). Trimming stripped 5 bases from V and 4 bases from J, with 11 bases between. This CDR3 has 13 amino acids. The sample comes from a study of shared clonotypes between healthy human individuals. Findings of the study overall: Clonotypes shared by all four donors outscored non-shared clonotypes in generation probability.

The rearrangement joins TRBV19 to TRBJ1-2; possibly TRBD1 for D (5 bases). The origin of this receptor is a man aged 18 to 29 in good health. Some clones in this sample may be carry-over from other donors' samples. The sequenced sample was memory CD4+ T cells from PBMCs. The subset was: CD45RA-negative fraction. CDR3 residues: CASSPVGVYGYTF. In nucleotides, the CDR3 is TGTGCCAGTAGTCCCGTAGGGGTCTATGGCTACACCTTC.